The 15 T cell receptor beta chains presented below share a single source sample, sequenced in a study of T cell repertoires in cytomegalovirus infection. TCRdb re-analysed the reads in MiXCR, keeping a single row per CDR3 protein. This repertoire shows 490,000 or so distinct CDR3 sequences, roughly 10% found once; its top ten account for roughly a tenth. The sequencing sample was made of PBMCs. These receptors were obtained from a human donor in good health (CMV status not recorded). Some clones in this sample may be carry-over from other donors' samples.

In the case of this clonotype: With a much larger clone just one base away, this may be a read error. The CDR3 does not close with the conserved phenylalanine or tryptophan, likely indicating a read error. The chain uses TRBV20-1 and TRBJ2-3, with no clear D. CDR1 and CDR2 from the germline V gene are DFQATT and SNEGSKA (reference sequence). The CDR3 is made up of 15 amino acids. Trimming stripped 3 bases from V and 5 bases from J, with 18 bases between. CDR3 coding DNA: TGCAGTGCTAGCGCCCCAATTGGGAAGAGAGATACGCAGTATTAT. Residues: CSASAPIGKRDTQYY.

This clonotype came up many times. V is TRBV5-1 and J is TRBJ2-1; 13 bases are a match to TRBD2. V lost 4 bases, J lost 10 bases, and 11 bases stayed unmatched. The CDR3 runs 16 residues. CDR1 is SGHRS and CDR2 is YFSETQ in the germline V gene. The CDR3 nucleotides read TGCGCCAGCAGCATGGGACTAGCGGGAAAGGGTGGGGAGCAGTTCTTC. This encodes CASSMGLAGKGGEQFF.

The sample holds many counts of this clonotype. DNA of the CDR3: TGTGCCAGCAGCTCGACAGGGAACTATGGCTACACCTTC. As protein: CASSSTGNYGYTF. The chain has TRBV11-2 and TRBJ1-2, with 7 bases that match TRBD1. The CDR3 is made up of 13 amino acids. CDR1 is SGHAT and CDR2 is FQNNGV in the germline V gene. The V segment lost 4 bases and the J segment 2 bases; nucleotides outside the gene matches: 1.

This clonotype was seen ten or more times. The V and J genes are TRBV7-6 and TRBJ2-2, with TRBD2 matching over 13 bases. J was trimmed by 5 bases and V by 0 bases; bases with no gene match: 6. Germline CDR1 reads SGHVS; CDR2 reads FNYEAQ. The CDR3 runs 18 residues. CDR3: CASSLAGGLAGETGELFF. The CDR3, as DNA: TGTGCCAGCAGCTTAGCGGGCGGACTAGCGGGAGAAACCGGGGAGCTGTTTTTT.

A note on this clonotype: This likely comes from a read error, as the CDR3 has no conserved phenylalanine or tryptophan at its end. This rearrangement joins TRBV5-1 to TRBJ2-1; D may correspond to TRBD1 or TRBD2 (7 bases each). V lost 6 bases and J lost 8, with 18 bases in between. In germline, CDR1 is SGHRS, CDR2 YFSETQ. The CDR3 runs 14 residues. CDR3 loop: CASTLGGGGDEQFL. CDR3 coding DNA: TGCGCCAGCACCCTAGGGGGCGGGGGTGATGAGCAGTTCCTC.

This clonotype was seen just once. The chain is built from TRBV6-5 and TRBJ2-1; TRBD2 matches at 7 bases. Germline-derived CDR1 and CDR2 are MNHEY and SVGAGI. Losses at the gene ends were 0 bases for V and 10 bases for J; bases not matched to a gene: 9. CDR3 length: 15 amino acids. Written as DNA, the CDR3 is TGTGCCAGCAGTTACTCGAAGTGGGAGGGGAACGAGCAGTTCTTC. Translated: CASSYSKWEGNEQFF.

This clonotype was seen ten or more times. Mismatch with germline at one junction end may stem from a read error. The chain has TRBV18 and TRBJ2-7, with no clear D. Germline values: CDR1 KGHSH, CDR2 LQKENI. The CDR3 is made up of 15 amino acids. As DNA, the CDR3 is TGTGCCAGTTCACCATCCCTCACCGTAAACGACGAGCAGTACTTC. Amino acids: CASSPSLTVNDEQYF.

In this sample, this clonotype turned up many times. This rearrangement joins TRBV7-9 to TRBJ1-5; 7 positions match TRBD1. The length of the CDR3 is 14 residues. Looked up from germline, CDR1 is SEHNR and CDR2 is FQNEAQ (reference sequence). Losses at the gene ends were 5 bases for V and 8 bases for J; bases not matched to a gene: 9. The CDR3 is CASSPRTGDEPQHF. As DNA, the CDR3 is TGTGCCAGCAGCCCTCGGACAGGTGACGAGCCCCAGCATTTT.

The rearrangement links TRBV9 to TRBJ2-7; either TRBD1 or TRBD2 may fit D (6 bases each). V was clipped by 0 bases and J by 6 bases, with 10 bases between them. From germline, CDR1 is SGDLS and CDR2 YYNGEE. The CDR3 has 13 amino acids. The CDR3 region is CASSVVGGGEQYF. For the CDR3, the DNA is TGTGCCAGCAGCGTAGTCGGAGGGGGCGAGCAGTACTTC.

CDR3 bases: TGCAGTGCTAGGCCGGGAGGCGCCACCGGGGAGCTGTTTTTT. Amino acids: CSARPGGATGELFF. The V and J genes are TRBV20-1 and TRBJ2-2; 7 positions agree with TRBD2. CDR1 and CDR2 from the germline V gene are DFQATT and SNEGSKA (reference sequence). V lost 3 bases to trimming and J lost 4 bases; unmatched junction nucleotides: 5. The CDR3 is 14 amino acids.

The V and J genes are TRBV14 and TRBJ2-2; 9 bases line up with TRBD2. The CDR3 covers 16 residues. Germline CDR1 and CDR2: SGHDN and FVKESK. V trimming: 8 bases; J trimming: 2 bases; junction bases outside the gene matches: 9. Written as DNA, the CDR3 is TGTGCCAGCGCCGTAGCGGGAGCGATAAACACCGGGGAGCTGTTTTTT. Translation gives CASAVAGAINTGELFF.

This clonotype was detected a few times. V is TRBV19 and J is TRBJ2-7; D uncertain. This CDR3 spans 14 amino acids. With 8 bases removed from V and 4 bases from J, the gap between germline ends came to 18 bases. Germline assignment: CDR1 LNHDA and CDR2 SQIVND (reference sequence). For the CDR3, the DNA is TGTGCCAGTGATACCCCTGGGCGCACGTACGAGCAGTACTTC. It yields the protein CASDTPGRTYEQYF.

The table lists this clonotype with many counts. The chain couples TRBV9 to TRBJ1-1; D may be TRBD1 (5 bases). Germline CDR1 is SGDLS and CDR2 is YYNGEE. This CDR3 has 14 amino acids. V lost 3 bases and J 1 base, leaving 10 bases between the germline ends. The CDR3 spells CASSGGNGNTEAFF. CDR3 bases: TGTGCCAGCAGCGGGGGGAATGGGAACACTGAAGCTTTCTTT.

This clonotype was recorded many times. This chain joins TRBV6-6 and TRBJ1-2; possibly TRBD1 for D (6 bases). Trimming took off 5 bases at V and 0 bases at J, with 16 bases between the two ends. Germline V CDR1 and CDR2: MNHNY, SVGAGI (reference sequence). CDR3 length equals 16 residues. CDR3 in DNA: TGTGCCAGCAGTGTACGCTTAAGGGACACTAACTATGGCTACACCTTC. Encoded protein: CASSVRLRDTNYGYTF.

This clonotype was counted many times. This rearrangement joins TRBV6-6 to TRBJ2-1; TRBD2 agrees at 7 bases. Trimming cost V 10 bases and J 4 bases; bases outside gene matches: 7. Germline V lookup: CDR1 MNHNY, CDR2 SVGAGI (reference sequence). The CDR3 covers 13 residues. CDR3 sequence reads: CAIPGGGYNEQFF. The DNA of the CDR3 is TGTGCCATCCCTGGGGGGGGATACAATGAGCAGTTCTTC.